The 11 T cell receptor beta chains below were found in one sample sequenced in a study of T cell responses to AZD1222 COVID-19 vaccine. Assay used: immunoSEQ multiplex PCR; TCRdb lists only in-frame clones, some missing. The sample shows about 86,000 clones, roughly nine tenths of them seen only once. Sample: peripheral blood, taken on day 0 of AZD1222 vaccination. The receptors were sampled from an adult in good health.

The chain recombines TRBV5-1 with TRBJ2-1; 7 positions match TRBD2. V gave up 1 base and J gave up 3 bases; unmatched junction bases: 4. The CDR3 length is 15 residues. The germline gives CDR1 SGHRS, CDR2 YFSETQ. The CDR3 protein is CASSLSSGDYNEQFF. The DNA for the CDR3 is TGCGCCAGCAGCTTGTCTAGCGGAGACTACAATGAGCAGTTCTTC.

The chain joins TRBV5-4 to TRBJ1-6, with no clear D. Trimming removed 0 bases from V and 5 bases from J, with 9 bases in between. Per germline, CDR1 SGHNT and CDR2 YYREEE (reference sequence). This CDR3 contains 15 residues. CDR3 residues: CASSLDSHDNSPLHF. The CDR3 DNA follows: TGTGCCAGCAGCTTGGACAGCCACGATAATTCACCCCTCCACTTT.

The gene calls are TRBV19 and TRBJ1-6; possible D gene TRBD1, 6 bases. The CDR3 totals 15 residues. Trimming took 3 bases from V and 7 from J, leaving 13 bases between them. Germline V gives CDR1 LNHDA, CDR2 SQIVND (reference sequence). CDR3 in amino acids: CASSIPRGQNSPLHF. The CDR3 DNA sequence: TGTGCCAGTAGTATCCCTCGGGGACAAAATTCACCCCTCCACTTT.

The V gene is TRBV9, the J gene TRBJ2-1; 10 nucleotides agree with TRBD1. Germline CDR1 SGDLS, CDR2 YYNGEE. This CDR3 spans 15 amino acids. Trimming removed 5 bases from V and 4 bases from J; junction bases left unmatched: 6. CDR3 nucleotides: TGTGCCAGCAGTCCTCCGGGACAGGGGTACAATGAGCAGTTCTTC. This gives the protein CASSPPGQGYNEQFF. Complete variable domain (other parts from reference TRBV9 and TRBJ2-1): DSGVTQTPKHLITATGQRVTLRCSPRSGDLSVYWYQQSLDQGLQFLIQYYNGEERAKGNILERFSAQQFPDLHSELNLSSLELGDSALYFCASSPPGQGYNEQFFGPGTRLTVL.

CDR3 sequence: CASSLGRSGGQNIQYF. In nucleotides, the CDR3 is TGTGCCAGCAGCCTTGGACGATCAGGGGGTCAAAACATTCAGTACTTC. This chain links TRBV7-6 with TRBJ2-4; 7 bases match TRBD1. The CDR3 extends over 16 amino acids. Losses at the gene ends were 5 bases for V and 5 bases for J; bases not matched to a gene: 12. Germline CDR1 SGHVS, CDR2 FNYEAQ.

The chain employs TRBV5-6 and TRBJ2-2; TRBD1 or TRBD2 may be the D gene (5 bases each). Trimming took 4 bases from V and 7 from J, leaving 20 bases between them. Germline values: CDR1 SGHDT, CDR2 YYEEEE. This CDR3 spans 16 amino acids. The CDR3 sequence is CASSQALLGVGGELFF. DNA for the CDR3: TGTGCCAGCAGCCAAGCTCTTTTGGGGGTCGGCGGGGAGCTGTTTTTT.

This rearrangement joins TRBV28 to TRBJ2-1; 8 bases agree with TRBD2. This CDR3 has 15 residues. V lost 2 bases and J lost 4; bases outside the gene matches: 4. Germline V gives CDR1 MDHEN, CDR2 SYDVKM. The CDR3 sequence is CASSLPGGGYNEQFF. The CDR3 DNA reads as TGTGCCAGCAGTTTACCGGGAGGGGGGTACAATGAGCAGTTCTTC.

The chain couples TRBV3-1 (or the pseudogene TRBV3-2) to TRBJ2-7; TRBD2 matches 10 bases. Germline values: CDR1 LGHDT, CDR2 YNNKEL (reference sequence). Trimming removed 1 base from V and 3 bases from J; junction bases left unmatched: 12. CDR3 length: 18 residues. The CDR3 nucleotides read TGTGCCAGCAGCCAAGGAGCTAGCGGGGGAGCGTTGGGCTACGAGCAGTACTTC. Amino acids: CASSQGASGGALGYEQYF.

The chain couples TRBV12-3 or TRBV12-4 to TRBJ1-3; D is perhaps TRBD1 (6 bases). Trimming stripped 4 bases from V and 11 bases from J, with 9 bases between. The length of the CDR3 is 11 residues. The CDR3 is CASSSGGPIYF. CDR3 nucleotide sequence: TGTGCCAGCAGTTCGGGGGGGCCCATATATTTT.

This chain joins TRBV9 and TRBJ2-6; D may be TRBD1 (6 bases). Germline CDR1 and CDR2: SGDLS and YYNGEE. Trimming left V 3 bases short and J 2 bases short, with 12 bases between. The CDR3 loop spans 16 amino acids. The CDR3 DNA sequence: TGTGCCAGCAGCGCACAGGGTGCTGCTGGGGCCAACGTCCTGACTTTC. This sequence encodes CASSAQGAAGANVLTF.

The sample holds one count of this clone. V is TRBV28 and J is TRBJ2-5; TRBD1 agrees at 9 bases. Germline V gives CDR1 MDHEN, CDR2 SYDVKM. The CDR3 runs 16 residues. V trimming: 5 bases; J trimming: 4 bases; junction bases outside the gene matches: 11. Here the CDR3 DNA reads TGTGCCAGCAGTATAACAACAGGGGGCTTAGGAGAGACCCAGTACTTC. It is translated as CASSITTGGLGETQYF.